Shown below are 22 T cell receptor beta chains from a single sample sequenced in a study of blood T cell repertoires in COVID-19. TCRdb keeps only in-frame clones here, not all; method: immunoSEQ multiplex PCR. The sample yields 100,000 to 150,000 clones, roughly 91% seen once. The specimen sequenced was peripheral blood. These receptors were obtained from a man aged 55 to 70 with COVID-19, enrolled during active disease.

V usage is TRBV30 and J usage is TRBJ1-4; D remains ambiguous. The CDR3 consists of 12 residues. The germline V gene has CDR1 GTSNPN and CDR2 SVGIG (reference sequence). With 6 bases removed from V and 0 bases from J, the gap between germline ends came to 5 bases. The CDR3 sequence is CACFATNEKLFF. The CDR3 DNA follows: TGTGCCTGTTTCGCAACTAATGAAAAACTGTTTTTT.

This rearrangement joins TRBV7-8 to TRBJ2-1; 13 nucleotides line up with TRBD2. V was clipped by 6 bases and J by 1 base; unmatched bases: 6. Per germline, CDR1 SGHVS and CDR2 FQNEAQ. The CDR3 has 17 amino acids. The CDR3 nucleotides read TGTGCCAGCAGTATCGGACTAGCGGGGGTGTCCTACAATGAGCAGTTCTTC. This translates into CASSIGLAGVSYNEQFF.

The chain links TRBV21-1 to TRBJ2-1; the listed D gene, TRBD2, was not tested against the DNA. TRBV21-1 counts as a pseudogene. The length of the CDR3 is 20 residues. The CDR3 region has the DNA TGTGCCAGCAGCACCACTAGCGGGGGGTCACCACCGAGCTCCTACAATGAGCAGTTCTTC. This sequence encodes CASSTTSGGSPPSSYNEQFF.

V usage is TRBV5-4 and J usage is TRBJ1-3; D is possibly TRBD1 (5 bases). CDR1 is SGHNT and CDR2 is YYREEE in the germline V gene (reference sequence). The CDR3 covers 13 residues. V gave up 1 base and J gave up 3 bases, with 5 bases separating them. The CDR3 DNA sequence: TGTGCCAGCAGCTTGACAGGTGGAAACACCATATATTTT. It yields the protein CASSLTGGNTIYF.

This sequence joins TRBV15 and TRBJ2-7, with D possibly matching TRBD1 (5 bases). V lost 0 bases and J lost 7, with 13 bases in between. CDR1 and CDR2 (germline): LNHNV, YYDKDF (reference sequence). The CDR3 covers 14 residues. CDR3 bases: TGTGCCACCAGCAGAGAGTTTGGACATTATGAGCAGTACTTC. This translates into CATSREFGHYEQYF.

J is TRBJ1-2 and V is TRBV6-6; D is unclear. With 5 bases removed from V and 4 bases from J, the gap between germline ends came to 14 bases. This CDR3 spans 14 amino acids. Germline V gives CDR1 MNHNY, CDR2 SVGAGI (reference sequence). The CDR3 is CASSRPQVPYGYTF. CDR3 DNA sequence: TGTGCCAGCAGTCGCCCCCAGGTCCCCTATGGCTACACCTTC.

V gene TRBV6-5 combines with J gene TRBJ1-5, with TRBD1 matching 8 bases. The V and J ends lost 6 bases and 2 bases, in that order; junction bases with no gene match: 3. The germline V gene has CDR1 MNHEY and CDR2 SVGAGI. The CDR3 runs 14 residues. CDR3 amino acids: CASRAQGGNQPQHF. The DNA of the CDR3 is TGTGCCAGCAGAGCACAGGGGGGCAATCAGCCCCAGCATTTT.

The chain uses TRBV4-2 and TRBJ2-2, with a weak D call TRBD1 (6 bases). Trimming removed 1 base from V and 3 bases from J, with 9 bases in between. Germline V CDR1 and CDR2: LGHNA, YNFKEQ. This CDR3 is 15 amino acids long. In DNA form, the CDR3 reads TGTGCCAGCAGCCAAGGGACAGCTGACACCGGGGAGCTGTTTTTT. It yields the protein CASSQGTADTGELFF.

The chain carries TRBV4-3 and TRBJ1-6, with TRBD1 matching 7 bases. CDR1 and CDR2 from the germline V gene are LGHNA and YSLEER. V lost 5 bases to trimming and J lost 8 bases; unmatched junction nucleotides: 3. The CDR3 sequence is 13 residues long. The CDR3 loop is CASSMTGHSPLHF. Written as DNA, the CDR3 is TGCGCCAGCAGCATGACAGGGCATTCACCCCTCCACTTT.

This clone was found a few times. The chain links TRBV18 to TRBJ1-3; a weak D match, TRBD1 (5 bases). Germline CDR1 reads KGHSH; CDR2 reads LQKENI. The length of the CDR3 is 14 residues. Trimming took 3 bases from V and 4 from J, leaving 10 bases between them. The CDR3 here is CASSPTGPGNTIYF. The CDR3 nucleotides are TGTGCCAGCTCACCCACAGGCCCCGGAAACACCATATATTTT.

The chain employs TRBV24-1 and TRBJ2-2; tentatively, D is TRBD1 (5 bases). The CDR3 covers 14 residues. Germline V gene lookup returns CDR1 KGHDR and CDR2 SFDVKD. Trimming shortened V by 3 bases and J by 7 bases, and 11 bases separated the two germline ends. CDR3 sequence (DNA): TGTGCCACCAGTGATCCAGGACATAACGGGGAGCTGTTTTTT. Translated: CATSDPGHNGELFF.

CDR3 sequence: CASEPGADNSPLHF. CDR3 sequence (DNA): TGTGCCAGTGAACCCGGCGCGGATAATTCACCCCTCCACTTT. This rearrangement joins TRBV6-6 to TRBJ1-6; the D is unclear. Trimming pared 9 bases from V and 5 bases from J, leaving 14 bases between. The CDR3 length is 14 residues. Per the germline V gene, CDR1 is MNHNY and CDR2 is SVGAGI (reference sequence).

CDR3 nucleotides: TGTGCCACCAGCAGAACTCAGGGGGCCTTCTCCTACGAGCAGTACTTC. This gives the protein CATSRTQGAFSYEQYF. This sequence joins TRBV15 and TRBJ2-7; 8 positions agree with TRBD1. Germline lookup yields CDR1 LNHNV and CDR2 YYDKDF (reference sequence). Trimming removed 2 bases from V and 0 bases from J; junction bases left unmatched: 6. The CDR3 runs 16 residues.

The chain links TRBV9 to TRBJ2-1; 12 positions match TRBD2. Losses at the gene ends were 3 bases for V and 7 bases for J; bases not matched to a gene: 5. The germline CDR1 and CDR2 sequences are SGDLS and YYNGEE. The CDR3 length is 15 residues. DNA for the CDR3: TGTGCCAGCAGCGGACTAGCGGGGGCCGGTAATGAGCAGTTCTTC. Protein product: CASSGLAGAGNEQFF.

This clone has more than one count but fewer than ten. The V and J genes are TRBV6-5 and TRBJ1-2; 8 bases map to TRBD1. The CDR3 sequence is 13 residues long. Germline V CDR1 and CDR2: MNHEY, SVGAGI. Trimming cost V 6 bases and J 4 bases; bases outside gene matches: 4. The CDR3 reads CASSTGTGYGYTF. As DNA, the CDR3 is TGTGCCAGCAGCACAGGGACAGGCTATGGCTACACCTTC.

CDR3 sequence reads: CASLRTSGQETQYF. The CDR3 nucleotides are TGTGCCAGCCTTCGGACTAGCGGCCAAGAGACCCAGTACTTC. V is TRBV6-5 and J is TRBJ2-5, with TRBD2 identical over 10 bases. This CDR3 region has 14 residues. J lost 1 base, V lost 8 bases, and 4 bases had no gene match. Germline values: CDR1 MNHEY, CDR2 SVGAGI.

V usage is TRBV7-9 and J usage is TRBJ1-2, with 7 nucleotides matching TRBD1. V gave up 1 base and J gave up 0 bases; unmatched junction bases: 5. Looked up from germline, CDR1 is SEHNR and CDR2 is FQNEAQ (reference sequence). The CDR3 has 16 amino acids. The DNA for the CDR3 is TGTGCCAGCAGCTTAGGCTCGGACAGGCCTAACTATGGCTACACCTTC. Translated: CASSLGSDRPNYGYTF.

The table lists this clone with a count of one. The V call is TRBV7-9, the J call TRBJ1-6; no reliable D call. CDR1 is SEHNR, CDR2 FQNEAQ, per germline (reference sequence). The CDR3 is 18 residues long. Trimming removed 0 bases from V and 6 bases from J, with 18 bases in between. The CDR3: CASSLALNTGVSNSPLHF. CDR3 sequence (DNA): TGTGCCAGCAGCTTAGCGCTAAATACGGGTGTCTCTAATTCACCCCTCCACTTT.

This clone occurred a few times. This sequence joins TRBV28 and TRBJ2-7, with TRBD1 matching over 8 bases. The CDR3 is 15 residues long. The ends lost 3 bases at V and 2 bases at J; junction bases unmatched: 6. CDR1 is MDHEN, CDR2 SYDVKM, per germline. The CDR3 nucleotides read TGTGCCAGCAGTTTGGCACAGGGGGTTACCTACGAGCAGTACTTC. It codes for CASSLAQGVTYEQYF.

V is TRBV7-3 and J is TRBJ1-5; no definite D call. The V and J ends lost 1 base and 3 bases respectively, with 19 bases between them. The CDR3 is made up of 18 amino acids. Per the germline V gene, CDR1 is SGHTA and CDR2 is FQGTGA. The CDR3 sequence: CASSLNSSWQFSNQPQHF. CDR3 bases: TGTGCCAGCAGCTTAAATTCTTCCTGGCAATTTTCCAATCAGCCCCAGCATTTT.

V gene TRBV18 combines with J gene TRBJ1-2; D is perhaps TRBD1 (5 bases). The V end lost 2 bases, the J end lost 6 bases, and 19 bases lay between the germline ends. The CDR3 runs to 16 residues. Looked up from germline, CDR1 is KGHSH and CDR2 is LQKENI. This chain's CDR3 is CASSPGAHRSGDGYTF. CDR3 bases: TGTGCCAGCTCACCAGGCGCGCACAGATCGGGGGATGGCTACACCTTC.

The V call is TRBV19, the J call TRBJ1-2, with unresolved D. Deletions cut 8 bases from V and 3 bases from J, with 7 bases between. In germline, CDR1 is LNHDA, CDR2 SQIVND (reference sequence). The CDR3 is 11 amino acids. CDR3 loop: CASRRDYGYTF. The CDR3 DNA reads TGTGCCAGTCGGAGGGACTATGGCTACACCTTC. Full variable domain (remainder filled in from reference TRBV19 and TRBJ1-2): DGGITQSPKYLFRKEGQNVTLSCEQNLNHDAMYWYRQDPGQGLRLIYYSQIVNDFQKGDIAEGYSVSREKKESFPLTVTSAQKNPTAFYLCASRRDYGYTFGSGTRLTVV.